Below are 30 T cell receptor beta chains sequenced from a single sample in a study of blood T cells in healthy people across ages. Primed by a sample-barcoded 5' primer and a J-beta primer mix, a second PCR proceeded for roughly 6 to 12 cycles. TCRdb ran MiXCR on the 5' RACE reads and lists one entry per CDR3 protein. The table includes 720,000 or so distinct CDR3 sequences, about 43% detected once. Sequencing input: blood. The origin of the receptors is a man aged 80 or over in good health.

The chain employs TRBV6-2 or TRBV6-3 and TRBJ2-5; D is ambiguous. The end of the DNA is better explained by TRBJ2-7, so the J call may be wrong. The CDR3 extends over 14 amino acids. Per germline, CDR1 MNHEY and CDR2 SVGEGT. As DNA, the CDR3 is TGTGCCAGCAGTTATATTGACGGTTCCTACGAGCAGTACTTC. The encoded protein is CASSYIDGSYEQYF.

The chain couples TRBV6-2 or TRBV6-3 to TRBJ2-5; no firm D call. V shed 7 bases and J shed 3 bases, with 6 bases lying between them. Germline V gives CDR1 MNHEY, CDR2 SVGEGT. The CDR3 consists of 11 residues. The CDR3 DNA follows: TGTGCCAGCACGGCAAAAGAGACCCAGTACTTC. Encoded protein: CASTAKETQYF.

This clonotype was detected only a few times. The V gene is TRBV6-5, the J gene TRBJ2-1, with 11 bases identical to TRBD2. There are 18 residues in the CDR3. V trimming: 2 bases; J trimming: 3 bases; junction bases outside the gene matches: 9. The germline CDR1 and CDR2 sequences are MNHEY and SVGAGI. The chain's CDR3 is CASSYLLAGAVLYNEQFF. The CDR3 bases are TGTGCCAGCAGTTACCTACTAGCGGGAGCCGTCCTCTACAATGAGCAGTTCTTC.

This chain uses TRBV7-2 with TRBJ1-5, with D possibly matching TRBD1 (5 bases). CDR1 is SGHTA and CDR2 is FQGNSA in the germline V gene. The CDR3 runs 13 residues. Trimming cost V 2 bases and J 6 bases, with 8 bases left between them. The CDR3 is CASSLMGVQPQHF. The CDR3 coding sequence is TGTGCCAGCAGCTTAATGGGGGTTCAGCCCCAGCATTTT.

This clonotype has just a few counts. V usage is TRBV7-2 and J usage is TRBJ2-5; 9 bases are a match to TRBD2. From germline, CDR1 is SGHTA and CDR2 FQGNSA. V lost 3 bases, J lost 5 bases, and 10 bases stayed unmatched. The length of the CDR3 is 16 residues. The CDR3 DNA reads TGTGCCAGCAGCTTCGCCAATAGCGGGAGAGGGGAGACCCAGTACTTC. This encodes CASSFANSGRGETQYF.

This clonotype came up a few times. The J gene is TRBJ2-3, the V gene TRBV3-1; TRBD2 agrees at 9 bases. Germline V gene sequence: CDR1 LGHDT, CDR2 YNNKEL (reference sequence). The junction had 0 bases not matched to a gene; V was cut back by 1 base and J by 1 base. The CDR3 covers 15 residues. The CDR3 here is CASSQGTSGTDTQYF. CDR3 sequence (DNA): TGTGCCAGCAGCCAAGGGACTAGCGGCACAGATACGCAGTATTTT.

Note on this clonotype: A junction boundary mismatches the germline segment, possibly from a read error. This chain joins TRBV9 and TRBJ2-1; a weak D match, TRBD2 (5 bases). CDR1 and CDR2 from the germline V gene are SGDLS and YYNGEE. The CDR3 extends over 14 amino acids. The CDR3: CASSVADSYSEQFF. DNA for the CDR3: TGTGCCAGCAGCGTAGCGGACTCTTACAGTGAGCAGTTCTTC.

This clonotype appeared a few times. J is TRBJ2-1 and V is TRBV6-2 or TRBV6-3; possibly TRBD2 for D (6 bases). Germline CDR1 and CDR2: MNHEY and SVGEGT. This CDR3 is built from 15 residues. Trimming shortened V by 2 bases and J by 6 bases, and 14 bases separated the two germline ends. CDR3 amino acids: CASSYERATSNEQFF. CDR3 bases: TGTGCCAGCAGTTACGAGCGGGCAACCTCCAATGAGCAGTTCTTC.

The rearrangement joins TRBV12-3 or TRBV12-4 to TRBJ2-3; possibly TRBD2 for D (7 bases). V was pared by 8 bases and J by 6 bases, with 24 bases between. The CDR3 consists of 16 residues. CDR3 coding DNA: TGTGCCAGCGGTAGGGGGGGGTCTAGCGTGGTGGATACGCAGTATTTT. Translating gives CASGRGGSSVVDTQYF.

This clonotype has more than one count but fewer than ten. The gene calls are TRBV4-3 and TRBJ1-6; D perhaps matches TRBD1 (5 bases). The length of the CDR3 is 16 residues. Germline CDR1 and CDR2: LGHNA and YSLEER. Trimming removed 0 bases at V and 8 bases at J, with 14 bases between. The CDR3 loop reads CASSQDQGGMHSPLHF. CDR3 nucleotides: TGCGCCAGCAGCCAAGATCAGGGAGGGATGCATTCACCCCTCCACTTT.

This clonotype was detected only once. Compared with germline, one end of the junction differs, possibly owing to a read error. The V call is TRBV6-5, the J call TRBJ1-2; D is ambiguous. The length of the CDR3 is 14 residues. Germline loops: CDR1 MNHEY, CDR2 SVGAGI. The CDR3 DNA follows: TGTGCCAGCACCCTCGGTGGACGGCCTTATGGCCACACCTTC. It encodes CASTLGGRPYGHTF.

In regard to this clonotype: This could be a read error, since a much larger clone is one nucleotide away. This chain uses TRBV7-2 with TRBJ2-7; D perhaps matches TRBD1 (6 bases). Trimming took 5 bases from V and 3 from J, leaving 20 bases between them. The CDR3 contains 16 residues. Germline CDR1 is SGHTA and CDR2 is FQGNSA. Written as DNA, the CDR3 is TGTGCCAGCAGCCCGGTGGGGGCGCGACTCGACTACGAGCAGTACTTC. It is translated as CASSPVGARLDYEQYF.

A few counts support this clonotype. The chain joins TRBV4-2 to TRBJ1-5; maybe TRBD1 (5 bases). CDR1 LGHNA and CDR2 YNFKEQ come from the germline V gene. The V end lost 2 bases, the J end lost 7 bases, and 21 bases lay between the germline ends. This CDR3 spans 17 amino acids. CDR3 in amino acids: CASSQRLTGSAEQPQHF. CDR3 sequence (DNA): TGTGCCAGCAGCCAACGTCTCACAGGCTCGGCGGAACAGCCCCAGCATTTT.

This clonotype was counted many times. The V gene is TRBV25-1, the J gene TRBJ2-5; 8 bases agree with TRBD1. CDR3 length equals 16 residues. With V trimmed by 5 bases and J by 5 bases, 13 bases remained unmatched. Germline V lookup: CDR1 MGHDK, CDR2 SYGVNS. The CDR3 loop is CASSPGGTGGTETQYF. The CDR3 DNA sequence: TGTGCCAGCAGTCCTGGTGGGACAGGAGGCACCGAGACCCAGTACTTC. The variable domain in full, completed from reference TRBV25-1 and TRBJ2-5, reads EADIYQTPRYLVIGTGKKITLECSQTMGHDKMYWYQQDPGMELHLIHYSYGVNSTEKGDLSSESTVSRIRTEHFPLTLESARPSHTSQYLCASSPGGTGGTETQYFGPGTRLLVL.

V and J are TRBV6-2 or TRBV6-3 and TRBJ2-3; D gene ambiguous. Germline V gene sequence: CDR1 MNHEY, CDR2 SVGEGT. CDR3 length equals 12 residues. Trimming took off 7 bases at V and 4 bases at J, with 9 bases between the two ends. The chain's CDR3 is CASTKRPDTQYF. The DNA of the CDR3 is TGTGCCAGCACCAAGAGGCCAGATACGCAGTATTTT.

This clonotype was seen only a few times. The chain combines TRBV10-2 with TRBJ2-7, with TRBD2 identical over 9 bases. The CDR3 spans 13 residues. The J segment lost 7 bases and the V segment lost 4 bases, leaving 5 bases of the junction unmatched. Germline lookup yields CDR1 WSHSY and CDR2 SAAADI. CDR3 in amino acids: CASSAAGGSEQYF. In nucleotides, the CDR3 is TGCGCCAGCAGTGCGGCGGGAGGGAGTGAGCAGTACTTC.

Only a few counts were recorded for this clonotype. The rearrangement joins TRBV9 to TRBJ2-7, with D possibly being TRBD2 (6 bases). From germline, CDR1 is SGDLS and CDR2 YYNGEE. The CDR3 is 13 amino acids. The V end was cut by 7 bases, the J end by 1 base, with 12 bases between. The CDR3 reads CASGGTLSYEQYF. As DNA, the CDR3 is TGTGCCAGCGGCGGGACTCTTTCCTACGAGCAGTACTTC. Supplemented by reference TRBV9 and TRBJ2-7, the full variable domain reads DSGVTQTPKHLITATGQRVTLRCSPRSGDLSVYWYQQSLDQGLQFLIQYYNGEERAKGNILERFSAQQFPDLHSELNLSSLELGDSALYFCASGGTLSYEQYFGPGTRLTVT.

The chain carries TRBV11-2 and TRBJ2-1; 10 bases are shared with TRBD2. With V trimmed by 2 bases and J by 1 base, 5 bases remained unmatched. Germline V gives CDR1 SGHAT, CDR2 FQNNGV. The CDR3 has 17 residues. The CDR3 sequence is CASSLSSGGISYNEQFF. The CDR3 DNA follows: TGTGCCAGCAGCTTATCTAGCGGGGGCATTTCCTACAATGAGCAGTTCTTC.

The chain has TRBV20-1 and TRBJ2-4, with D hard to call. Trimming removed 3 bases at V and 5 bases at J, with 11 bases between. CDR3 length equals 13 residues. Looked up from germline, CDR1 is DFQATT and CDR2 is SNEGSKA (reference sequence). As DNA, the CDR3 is TGCAGTGCTAGCTTTAGCAGCGAAAACATTCAGTACTTC. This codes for CSASFSSENIQYF.

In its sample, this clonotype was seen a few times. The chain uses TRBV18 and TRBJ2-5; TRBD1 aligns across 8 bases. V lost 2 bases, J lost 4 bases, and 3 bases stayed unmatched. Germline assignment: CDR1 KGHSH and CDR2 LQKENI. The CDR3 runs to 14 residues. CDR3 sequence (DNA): TGTGCCAGCTCACCAGGACAGGGCTCAGAGACCCAGTACTTC. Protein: CASSPGQGSETQYF.

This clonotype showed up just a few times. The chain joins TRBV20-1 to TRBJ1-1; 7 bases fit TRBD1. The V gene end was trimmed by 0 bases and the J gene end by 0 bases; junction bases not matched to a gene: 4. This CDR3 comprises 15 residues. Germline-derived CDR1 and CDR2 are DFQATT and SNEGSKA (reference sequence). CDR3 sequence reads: CSAREGGGLNTEAFF. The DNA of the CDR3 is TGCAGTGCTAGAGAAGGGGGCGGTTTGAACACTGAAGCTTTCTTT.

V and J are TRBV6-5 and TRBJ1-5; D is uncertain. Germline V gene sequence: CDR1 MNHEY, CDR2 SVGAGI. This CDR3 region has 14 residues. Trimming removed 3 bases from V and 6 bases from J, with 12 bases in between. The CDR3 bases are TGTGCCAGCAGTTATGTGGGTAGCTCTCAGCCCCAGCATTTT. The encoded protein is CASSYVGSSQPQHF.

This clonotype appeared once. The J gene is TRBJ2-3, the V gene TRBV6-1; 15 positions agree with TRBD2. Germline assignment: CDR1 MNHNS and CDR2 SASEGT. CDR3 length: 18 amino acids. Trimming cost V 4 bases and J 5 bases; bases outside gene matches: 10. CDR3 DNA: TGTGCCAGCAGTGTCGGGACTAGCGGGGGGTACCGCATAGATACGCAGTATTTT. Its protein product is CASSVGTSGGYRIDTQYF.

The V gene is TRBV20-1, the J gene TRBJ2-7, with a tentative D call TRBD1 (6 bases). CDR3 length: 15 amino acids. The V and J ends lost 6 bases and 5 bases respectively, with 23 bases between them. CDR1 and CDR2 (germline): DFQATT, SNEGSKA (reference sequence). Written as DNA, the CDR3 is TGCAGTGCCGAGCCCTGCAGGGGCGCAGGCGACGAGCAGTACTTC. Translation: CSAEPCRGAGDEQYF.

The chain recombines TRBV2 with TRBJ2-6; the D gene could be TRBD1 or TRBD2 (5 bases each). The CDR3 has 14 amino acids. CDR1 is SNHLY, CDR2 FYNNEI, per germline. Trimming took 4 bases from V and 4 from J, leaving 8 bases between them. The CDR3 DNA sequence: TGTGCCAGCAGTGGGGGGTTCGGGGCCAACGTCCTGACTTTC. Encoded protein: CASSGGFGANVLTF.

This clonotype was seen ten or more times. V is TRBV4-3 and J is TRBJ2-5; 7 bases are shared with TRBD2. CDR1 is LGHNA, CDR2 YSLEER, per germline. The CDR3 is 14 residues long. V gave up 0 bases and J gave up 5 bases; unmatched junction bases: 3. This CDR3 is CASSQDLRGETQYF. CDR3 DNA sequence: TGCGCCAGCAGCCAAGATCTGCGGGGGGAGACCCAGTACTTC.

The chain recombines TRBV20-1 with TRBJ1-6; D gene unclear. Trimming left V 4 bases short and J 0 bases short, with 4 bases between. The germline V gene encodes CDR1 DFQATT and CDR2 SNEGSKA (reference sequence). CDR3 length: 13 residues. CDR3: CSATSSYNSPLHF. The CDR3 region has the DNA TGCAGTGCTACGAGCTCCTATAATTCACCCCTCCACTTT.

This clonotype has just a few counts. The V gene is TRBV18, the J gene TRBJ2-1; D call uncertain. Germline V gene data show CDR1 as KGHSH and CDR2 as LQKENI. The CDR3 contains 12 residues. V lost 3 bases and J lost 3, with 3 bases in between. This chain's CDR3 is CASSPVYNEQFF. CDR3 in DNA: TGTGCCAGCTCACCCGTCTACAATGAGCAGTTCTTC. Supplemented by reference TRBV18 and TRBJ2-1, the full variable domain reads NAGVMQNPRHLVRRRGQEARLRCSPMKGHSHVYWYRQLPEEGLKFMVYLQKENIIDESGMPKERFSAEFPKEGPSILRIQQVVRGDSAAYFCASSPVYNEQFFGPGTRLTVL.

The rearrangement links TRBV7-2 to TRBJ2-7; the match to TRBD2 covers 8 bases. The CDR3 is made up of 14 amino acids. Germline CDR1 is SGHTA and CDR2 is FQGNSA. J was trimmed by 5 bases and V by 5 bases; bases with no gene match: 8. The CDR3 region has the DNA TGTGCCAGCAGCCCGCGCGGGACTAGGAACGAGCAGTACTTC. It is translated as CASSPRGTRNEQYF.

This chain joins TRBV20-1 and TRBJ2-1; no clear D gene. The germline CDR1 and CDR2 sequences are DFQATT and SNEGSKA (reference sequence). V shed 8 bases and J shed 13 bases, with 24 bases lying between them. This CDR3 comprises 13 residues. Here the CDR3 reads CSTSQRLPGVQFF. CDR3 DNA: TGCAGTACCTCACAAAGACTTCCAGGTGTCCAGTTCTTC.